The following is a TCR beta chain sequence with its context. Its antigen is unknown. CD4+CD25+CD127- Tregs, CD4+CD25- non-Tregs, CD4 and CD8 cells were sorted. TCRdb's table, derived via immunoSEQ multiplex PCR, lists solely in-frame clones and lacks some. This sample has about 240,000 clones; roughly 80% occur once, and the top ten carry around 0.6%. This specimen comes from a study of Tregs in tolerant kidney transplant recipients. Regarding the study as a whole: Tregs expanded with activated donor B cells seemed most donor-specific. Validation in larger populations is needed because few patients were studied. Biological reproducibility was not directly addressed, but technical replication error appeared minimal.

The CDR3 spans 13 residues. The germline V and J ends were trimmed by 5 bases and 2 bases, with 12 bases remaining between them. Germline V CDR1 and CDR2: SQVTM, ANQGSEA. The TCR sequence derives from a human donor in good health. Sequenced: CD4+ T cells from blood. The gene calls are TRBV29-1 and TRBJ2-5, with D perhaps TRBD1 (6 bases). CDR3 sequence reads: CSVTWTAQETQYF. The CDR3 DNA follows: TGCAGCGTTACCTGGACAGCTCAAGAGACCCAGTACTTC.